This T cell receptor (beta chain) is from a study of control samples from healthy donors and cancer patients (dated by TCRdb to about 2020). A note on this clone: Its antigen is currently not known. No base quality values were provided; no much bigger clone lies one nucleotide off.

Taken from the germline V gene (reference sequence), the CDR1 and CDR2 loops are GTSNPN and SVGIG. Trimming at the junction amounts to 2 bases on V and 3 bases on J, and the germline ends lie 11 bases apart. The CDR3 starts with the cysteine, ends with the phenylalanine, and has 14 residues. CDR3 DNA is the only sequence kept; it has 42 bases, read in frame from the first base. The library was produced with the immunoSEQ multiplex PCR assay. Imported from immuneACCESS, the table was reduced by TCRdb to in-frame sequences with V and J called. These copies leave out some clones; in studies compared against another copy, an unresolved V gene accounts for under half, and the cause of the remainder is not known. The sample data list about 130,000 clones, and 70% to 90% of these were observed just once. About 3.4% of the sample comes from the top ten.

This TCR came from a man aged 50 or older in good health. The sequencing input was blood. The V and J segments used are TRBV30 and TRBJ1-5, with the D gene too uncertain to name. The DNA sequence is as follows: TGTGCCTGGAGTCGGGGAGAATCCAATCAGCCCCAGCATTTT. Its protein product is CAWSRGESNQPQHF.